The rows below give T cell receptor beta chains drawn from one sample of a study of beta chain features in type 1 diabetes. Data came from immunoSEQ multiplex PCR; TCRdb stores just in-frame clones and leaves some out. Here the sample spans 120,000 to 150,000 clones, about 51% being singletons. Source material: Tregs from blood. The receptors were sampled from a man between 18 and 29 years old in good health. Each CDR3 is given with its conserved first and last residue. The D gene is left open where the match is weak. For some rows the clone size is stated as once, few or many, or as a class when expanded; others skip it.

v_gene	d_gene	abundance	j_gene	len	CDR3nt	CDR3aa
TRBV7-2	NA	NA	TRBJ1-2	11	TGTGCCAGCAGCCCAAGAGTTGGCTACACCTTC	CASSPRVGYTF
TRBV6-6	NA	NA	TRBJ2-3	16	TGTGCCAGCAGTTACTCGGTAGCCCGGGGAACAGATACGCAGTATTTT	CASSYSVARGTDTQYF
TRBV19	NA	NA	TRBJ2-6	20	TGTGCCAGTAGACCTCGACACTTAATGCCCCTCATCTCTGGGGCCAACGTCCTGACTTTC	CASRPRHLMPLISGANVLTF
TRBV5-1	NA	NA	TRBJ1-1	13	TGCGCCAGCAGCACCAGACAGAACACTGAAGCTTTCTTT	CASSTRQNTEAFF
TRBV10-3	TRBD1	NA	TRBJ2-5	13	TGTGCCATCAGAGACAGGGGGTCGGAGACCCAGTACTTC	CAIRDRGSETQYF
TRBV7-8	TRBD1	NA	TRBJ1-5	15	TGTGCCAGCAGCCTCCGGGACAGGGCCTATCAGCCCCAGCATTTT	CASSLRDRAYQPQHF
TRBV21-1	NA	NA	TRBJ2-7	10	TGTGCCAGCCATCCCAACGAGCAGTACTTC	CASHPNEQYF
TRBV6-5	NA	NA	TRBJ2-7	15	TGTGCCAGCAGCCAAGTACCGGGATACACCTACGAGCAGTACTTC	CASSQVPGYTYEQYF
TRBV7-2	TRBD1	few	TRBJ1-2	15	TGTGCCAGCAGCTTCCCGACAGGGGGCAGCTATGGCTACACCTTC	CASSFPTGGSYGYTF
TRBV7-6	TRBD2	few	TRBJ2-7	15	TGTGCCAGCAGCACCGGACTAGCGGCCATCTACGAGCAGTACTTC	CASSTGLAAIYEQYF
TRBV10-3	NA	once	TRBJ2-2	16	TGTGCCTCATGGAGGGGTGCGGGGACTAACACCGGGGAGCTGTTTTTT	CASWRGAGTNTGELFF
TRBV7-9	NA	NA	TRBJ2-5	13	TGTGCCAGCAGCTTAAACAGTCAAGAGACCCAGTACTTC	CASSLNSQETQYF
TRBV10-3	NA	NA	TRBJ1-6	14	TGTGCCATCAGTGAGGGCACGGAGGGTTCACCCCTCCACTTT	CAISEGTEGSPLHF